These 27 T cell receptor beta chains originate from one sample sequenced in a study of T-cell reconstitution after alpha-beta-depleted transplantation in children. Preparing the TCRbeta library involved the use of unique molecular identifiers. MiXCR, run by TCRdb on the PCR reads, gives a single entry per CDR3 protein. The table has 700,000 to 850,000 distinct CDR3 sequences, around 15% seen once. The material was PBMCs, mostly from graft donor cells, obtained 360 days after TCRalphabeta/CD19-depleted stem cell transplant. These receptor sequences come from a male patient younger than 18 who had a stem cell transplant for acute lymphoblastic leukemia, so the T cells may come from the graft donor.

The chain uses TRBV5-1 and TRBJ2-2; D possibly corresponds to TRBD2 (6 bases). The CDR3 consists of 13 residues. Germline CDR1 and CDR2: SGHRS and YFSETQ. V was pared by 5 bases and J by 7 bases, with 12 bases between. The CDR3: CASRRDLGGELFF. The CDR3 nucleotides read TGCGCCAGCAGGCGGGACCTAGGCGGGGAGCTGTTTTTT.

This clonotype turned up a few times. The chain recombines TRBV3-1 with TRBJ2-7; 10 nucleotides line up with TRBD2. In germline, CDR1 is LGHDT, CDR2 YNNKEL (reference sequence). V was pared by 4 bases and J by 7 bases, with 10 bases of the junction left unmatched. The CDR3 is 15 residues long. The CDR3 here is CASSPRLAGDGEQYF. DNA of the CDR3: TGTGCCAGCAGCCCCAGGCTAGCGGGAGATGGGGAGCAGTACTTC.

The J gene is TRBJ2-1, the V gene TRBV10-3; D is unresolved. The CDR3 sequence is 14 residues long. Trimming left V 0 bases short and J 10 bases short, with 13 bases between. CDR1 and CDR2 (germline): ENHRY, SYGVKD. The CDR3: CAISESGYQGEQFF. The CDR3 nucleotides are TGTGCCATCAGTGAGTCTGGTTACCAAGGGGAGCAGTTCTTC.

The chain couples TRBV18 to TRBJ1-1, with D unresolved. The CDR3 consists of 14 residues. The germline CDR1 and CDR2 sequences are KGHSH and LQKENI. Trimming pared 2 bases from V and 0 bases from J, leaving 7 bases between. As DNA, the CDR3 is TGTGCCAGCTCACCAGAATTACTGAACACTGAAGCTTTCTTT. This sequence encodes CASSPELLNTEAFF.

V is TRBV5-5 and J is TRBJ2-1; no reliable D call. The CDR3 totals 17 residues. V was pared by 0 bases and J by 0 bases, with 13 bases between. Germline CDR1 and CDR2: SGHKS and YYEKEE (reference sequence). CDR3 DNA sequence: TGTGCCAGCAGCTTGGACGGCTACCCCAGCTCCTACAATGAGCAGTTCTTC. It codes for CASSLDGYPSSYNEQFF. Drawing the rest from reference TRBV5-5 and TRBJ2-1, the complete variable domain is DAGVTQSPTHLIKTRGQQVTLRCSPISGHKSVSWYQQVLGQGPQFIFQYYEKEERGRGNFPDRFSARQFPNYSSELNVNALLLGDSALYLCASSLDGYPSSYNEQFFGPGTRLTVL.

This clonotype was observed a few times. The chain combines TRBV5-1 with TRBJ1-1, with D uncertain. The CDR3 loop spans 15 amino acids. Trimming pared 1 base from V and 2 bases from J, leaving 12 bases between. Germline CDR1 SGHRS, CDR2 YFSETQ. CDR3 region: CASSLYGSQNTEAFF. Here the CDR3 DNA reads TGCGCCAGCAGCTTGTACGGGAGTCAAAACACTGAAGCTTTCTTT.

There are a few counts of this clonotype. For the CDR3, the DNA is TGTGCCAGCAGCCCGGGGGACAGGGTAAAGTACTTC. Residues: CASSPGDRVKYF. The J gene is TRBJ2-4, the V gene TRBV9, with TRBD1 matching 9 bases. Trimming cost V 4 bases and J 14 bases; bases outside gene matches: 7. The CDR3 consists of 12 residues. CDR1 SGDLS and CDR2 YYNGEE come from the germline V gene.

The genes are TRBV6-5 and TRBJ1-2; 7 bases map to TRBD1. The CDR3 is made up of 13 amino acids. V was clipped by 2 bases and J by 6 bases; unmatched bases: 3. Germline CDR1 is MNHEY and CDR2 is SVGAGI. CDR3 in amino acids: CASSYEGGDGYTF. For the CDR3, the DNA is TGTGCCAGCAGTTACGAAGGGGGCGATGGCTACACCTTC.

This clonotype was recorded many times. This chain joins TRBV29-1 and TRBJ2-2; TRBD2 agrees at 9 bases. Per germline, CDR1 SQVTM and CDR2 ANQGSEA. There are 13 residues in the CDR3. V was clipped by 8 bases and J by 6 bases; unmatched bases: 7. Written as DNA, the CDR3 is TGCAGCTCTAGCGGGACGGGTTCCGGGGAGCTGTTTTTT. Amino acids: CSSSGTGSGELFF.

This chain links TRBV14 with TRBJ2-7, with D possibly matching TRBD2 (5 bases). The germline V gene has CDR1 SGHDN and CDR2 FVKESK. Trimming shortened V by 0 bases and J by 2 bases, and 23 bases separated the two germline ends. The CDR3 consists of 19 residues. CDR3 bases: TGTGCCAGCAGCCAAGATTTCCAATCGGGTAGAGGAGGCGCCTACGAGCAGTACTTC. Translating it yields CASSQDFQSGRGGAYEQYF. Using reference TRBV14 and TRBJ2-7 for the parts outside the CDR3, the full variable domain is EAGVTQFPSHSVIEKGQTVTLRCDPISGHDNLYWYRRVMGKEIKFLLHFVKESKQDESGMPNNRFLAERTGGTYSTLKVQPAELEDSGVYFCASSQDFQSGRGGAYEQYFGPGTRLTVT.

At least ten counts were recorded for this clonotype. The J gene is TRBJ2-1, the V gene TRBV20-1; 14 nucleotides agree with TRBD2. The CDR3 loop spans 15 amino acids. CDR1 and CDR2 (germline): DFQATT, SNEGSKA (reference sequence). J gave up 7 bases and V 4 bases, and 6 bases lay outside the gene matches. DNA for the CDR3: TGCAGTGCTAATGGACTAGCGGGAGGAGGAAATGAGCAGTTCTTC. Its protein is CSANGLAGGGNEQFF.

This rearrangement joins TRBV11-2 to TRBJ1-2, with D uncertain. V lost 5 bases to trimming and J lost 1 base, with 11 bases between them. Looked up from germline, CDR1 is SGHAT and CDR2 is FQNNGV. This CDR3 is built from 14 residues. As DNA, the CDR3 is TGTGCCAGCAGCCTAGTTCCCTATAACTATGGCTACACCTTC. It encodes CASSLVPYNYGYTF.

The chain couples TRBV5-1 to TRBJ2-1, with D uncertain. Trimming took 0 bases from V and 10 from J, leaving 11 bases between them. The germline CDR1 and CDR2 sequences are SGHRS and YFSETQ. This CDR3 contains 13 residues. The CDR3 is CASSLVIGREQFF. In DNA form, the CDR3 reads TGCGCCAGCAGCTTGGTAATTGGGCGCGAGCAGTTCTTC.

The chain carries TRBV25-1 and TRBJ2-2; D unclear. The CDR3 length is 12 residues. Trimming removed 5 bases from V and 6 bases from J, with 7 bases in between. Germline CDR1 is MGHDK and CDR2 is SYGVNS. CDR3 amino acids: CASSRSAGELFF. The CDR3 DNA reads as TGTGCCAGCAGTCGTAGTGCCGGGGAGCTGTTTTTT. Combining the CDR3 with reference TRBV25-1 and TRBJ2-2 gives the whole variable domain EADIYQTPRYLVIGTGKKITLECSQTMGHDKMYWYQQDPGMELHLIHYSYGVNSTEKGDLSSESTVSRIRTEHFPLTLESARPSHTSQYLCASSRSAGELFFGEGSRLTVL.

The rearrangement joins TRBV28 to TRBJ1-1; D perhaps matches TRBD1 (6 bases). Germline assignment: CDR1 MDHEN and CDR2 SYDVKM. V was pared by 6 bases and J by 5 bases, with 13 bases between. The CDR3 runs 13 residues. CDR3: CASRPRGRTEAFF. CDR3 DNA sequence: TGTGCCAGCAGACCCAGGGGAAGGACTGAAGCTTTCTTT. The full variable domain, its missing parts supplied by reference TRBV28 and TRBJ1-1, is DVKVTQSSRYLVKRTGEKVFLECVQDMDHENMFWYRQDPGLGLRLIYFSYDVKMKEKGDIPEGYSVSREKKERFSLILESASTNQTSMYLCASRPRGRTEAFFGQGTRLTVV.

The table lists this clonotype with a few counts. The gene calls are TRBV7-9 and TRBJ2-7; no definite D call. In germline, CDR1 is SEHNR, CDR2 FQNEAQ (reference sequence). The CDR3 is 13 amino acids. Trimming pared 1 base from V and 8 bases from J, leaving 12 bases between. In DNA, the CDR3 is TGTGCCAGCAGCTTAGACACGCTAGGGCAGCAGTACTTC. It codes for CASSLDTLGQQYF.

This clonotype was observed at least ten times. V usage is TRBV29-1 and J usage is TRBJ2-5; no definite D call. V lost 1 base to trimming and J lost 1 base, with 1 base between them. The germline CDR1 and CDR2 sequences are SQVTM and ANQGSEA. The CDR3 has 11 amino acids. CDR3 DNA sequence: TGCAGCGTTGAAGGCCAAGAGACCCAGTACTTC. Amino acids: CSVEGQETQYF.

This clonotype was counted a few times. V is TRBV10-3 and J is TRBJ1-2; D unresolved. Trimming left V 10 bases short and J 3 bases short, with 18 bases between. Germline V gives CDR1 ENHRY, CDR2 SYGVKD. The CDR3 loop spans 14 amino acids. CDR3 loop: CATLKVGLDYGYTF. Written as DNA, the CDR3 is TGTGCCACTCTGAAAGTAGGGCTCGACTATGGCTACACCTTC.

CDR3 region: CASSLTQGGGSDTQYF. In DNA form, the CDR3 reads TGTGCCAGCAGCCTGACCCAGGGAGGGGGCAGTGATACGCAGTATTTT. The V call is TRBV14, the J call TRBJ2-3, with D possibly called TRBD1 or TRBD2 (7 bases each). The CDR3 covers 16 residues. V was clipped by 4 bases and J by 6 bases, with 20 bases between them. Germline CDR1 reads SGHDN; CDR2 reads FVKESK.

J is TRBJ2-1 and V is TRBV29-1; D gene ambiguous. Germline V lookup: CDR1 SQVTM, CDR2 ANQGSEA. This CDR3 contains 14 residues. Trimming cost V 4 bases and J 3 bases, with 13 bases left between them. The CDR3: CSVVGLPRYNEQFF. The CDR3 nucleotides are TGCAGCGTTGTCGGGTTACCCCGCTACAATGAGCAGTTCTTC.

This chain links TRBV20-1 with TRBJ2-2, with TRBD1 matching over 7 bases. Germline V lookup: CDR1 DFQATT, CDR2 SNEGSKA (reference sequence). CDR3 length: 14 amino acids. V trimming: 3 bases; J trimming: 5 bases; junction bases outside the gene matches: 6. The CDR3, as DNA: TGCAGTGCTAGCAGACAGGGAAGGACCGGGGAGCTGTTTTTT. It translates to CSASRQGRTGELFF.

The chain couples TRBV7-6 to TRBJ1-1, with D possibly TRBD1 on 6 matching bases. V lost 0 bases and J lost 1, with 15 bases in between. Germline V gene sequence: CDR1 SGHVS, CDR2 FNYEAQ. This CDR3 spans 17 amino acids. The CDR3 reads CASSLARLRGTNTEAFF. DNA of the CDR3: TGTGCCAGCAGCTTAGCCCGACTTAGGGGGACGAACACTGAAGCTTTCTTT. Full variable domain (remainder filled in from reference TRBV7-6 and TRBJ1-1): GAGVSQSPRYKVTKRGQDVALRCDPISGHVSLYWYRQALGQGPEFLTYFNYEAQQDKSGLPNDRFSAERPEGSISTLTIQRTEQRDSAMYRCASSLARLRGTNTEAFFGQGTRLTVV.

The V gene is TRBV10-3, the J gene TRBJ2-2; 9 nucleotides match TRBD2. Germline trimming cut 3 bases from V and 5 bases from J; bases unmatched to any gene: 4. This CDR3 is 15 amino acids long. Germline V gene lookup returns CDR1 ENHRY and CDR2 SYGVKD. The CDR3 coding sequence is TGTGCCATCAGTGAAGGCGGGAGGGCAACCGGGGAGCTGTTTTTT. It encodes CAISEGGRATGELFF.

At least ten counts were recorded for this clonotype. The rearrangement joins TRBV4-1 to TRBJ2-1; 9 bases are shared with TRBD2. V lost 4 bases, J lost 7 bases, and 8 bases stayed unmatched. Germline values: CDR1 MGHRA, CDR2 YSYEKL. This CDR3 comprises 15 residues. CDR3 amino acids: CASSRLSGRGNEQFF. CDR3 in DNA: TGCGCCAGCAGCCGACTTAGCGGGAGAGGGAATGAGCAGTTCTTC.

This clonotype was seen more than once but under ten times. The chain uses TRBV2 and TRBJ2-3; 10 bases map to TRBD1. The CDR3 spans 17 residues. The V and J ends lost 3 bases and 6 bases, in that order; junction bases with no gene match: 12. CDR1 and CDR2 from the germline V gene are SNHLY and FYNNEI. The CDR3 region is CASSDSTGTGETDTQYF. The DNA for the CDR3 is TGTGCCAGCAGTGATTCTACCGGGACAGGGGAAACGGATACGCAGTATTTT.

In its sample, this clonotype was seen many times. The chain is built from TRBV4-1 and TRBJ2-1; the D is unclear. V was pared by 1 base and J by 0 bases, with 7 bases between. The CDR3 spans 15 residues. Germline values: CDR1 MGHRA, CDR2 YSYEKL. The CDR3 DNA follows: TGCGCCAGCAGCCAAGGCCTCAGCTCCTACAATGAGCAGTTCTTC. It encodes CASSQGLSSYNEQFF.

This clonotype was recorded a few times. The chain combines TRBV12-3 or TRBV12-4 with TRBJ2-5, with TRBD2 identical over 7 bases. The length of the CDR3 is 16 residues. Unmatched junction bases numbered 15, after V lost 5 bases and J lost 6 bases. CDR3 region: CASSPTLGGGWQTQYF. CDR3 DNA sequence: TGTGCCAGCAGTCCCACTCTGGGGGGAGGGTGGCAGACCCAGTACTTC.